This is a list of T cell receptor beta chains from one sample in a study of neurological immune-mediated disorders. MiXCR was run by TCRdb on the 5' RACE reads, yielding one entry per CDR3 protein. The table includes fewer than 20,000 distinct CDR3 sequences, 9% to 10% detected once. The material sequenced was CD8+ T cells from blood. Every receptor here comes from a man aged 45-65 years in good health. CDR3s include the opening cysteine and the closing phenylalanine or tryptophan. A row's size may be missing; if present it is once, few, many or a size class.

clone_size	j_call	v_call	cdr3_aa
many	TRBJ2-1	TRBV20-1	CSARDLLAGVGGNEQFF
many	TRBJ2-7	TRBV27	CASSLSGGSSYEQYF
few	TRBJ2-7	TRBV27	CASSLGTPYEQYF
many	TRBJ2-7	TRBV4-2	CASSQDVAILVGLGYEQYF
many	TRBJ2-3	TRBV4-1	CASSPKPGQGIDTQYF
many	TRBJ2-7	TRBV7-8	CASSLGLAVSPSYEQYF
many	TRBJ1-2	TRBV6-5	CASSQYRVPNYGYTF
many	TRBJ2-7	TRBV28	CASSFGTSLYEQYF
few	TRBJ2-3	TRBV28	CASSFAGGCTDTQYF
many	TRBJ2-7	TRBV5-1	CASSRALSPEQYF
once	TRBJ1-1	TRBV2	CASSEGVGQMNTDAFF
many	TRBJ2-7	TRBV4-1	CASSLGVGRASYEQYF
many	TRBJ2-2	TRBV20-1	CSARPNGLAGNTGELFF
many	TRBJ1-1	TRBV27	CASSPLAEDTEAFF
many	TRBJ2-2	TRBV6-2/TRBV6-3	CASSYLGLEKTGELFF
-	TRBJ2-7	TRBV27	CVSSLSGGADEQYF
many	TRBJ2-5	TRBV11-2	CASSGGIGGETQYF
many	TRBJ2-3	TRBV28	CASRPTSGGDHDTQYF
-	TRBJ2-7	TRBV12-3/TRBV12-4	CARPPVPYEQYF
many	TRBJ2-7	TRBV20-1	CSARDDGTGSSYEQYF
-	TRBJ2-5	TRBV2	CASSEGRAAGETQYF
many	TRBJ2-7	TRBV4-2	CASSQAGAAYEQYF
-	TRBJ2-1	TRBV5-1	CASSFRLAASSYNEQFF
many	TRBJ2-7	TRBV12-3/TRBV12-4	CASSPGTGNEQYF
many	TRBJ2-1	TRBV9	CASSNIAGAYNEQFF
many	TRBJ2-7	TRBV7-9	CASSPTDSYEQYF
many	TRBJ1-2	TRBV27	CASSLAQGAMGYTF
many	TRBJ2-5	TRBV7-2	CASSLSGGEGETQYF
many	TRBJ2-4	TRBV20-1	CSAEVPGRKNIQYF
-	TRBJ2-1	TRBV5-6	CANSFNSYNEQFF
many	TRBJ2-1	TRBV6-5	CASSYGENEQFF
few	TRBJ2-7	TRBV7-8	CASSHPGTSGDEQYF
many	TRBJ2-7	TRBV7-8	CASFGGGLADYEQYF
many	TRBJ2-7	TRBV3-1	CASSQPRGTGSSEQYF
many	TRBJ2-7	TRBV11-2	CASSLGTGAHEQYF
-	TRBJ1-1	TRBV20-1	CSANHLRGARTEAFF
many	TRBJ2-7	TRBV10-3	CAISGDVSYEQYF
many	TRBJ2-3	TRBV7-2	CASSLTPGLAGAGDTQYF
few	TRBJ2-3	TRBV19	CASIGGTTSTDTQYF
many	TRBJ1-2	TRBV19	CASSIGWSHGYTF
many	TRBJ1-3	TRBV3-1	CASSQATGYGNTIYF
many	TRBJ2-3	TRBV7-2	CASSFLAGAADTQYF
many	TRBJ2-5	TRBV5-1	CASRYAPGVGQETQYF
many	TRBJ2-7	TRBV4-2	CASSQDPTGSYEQYF
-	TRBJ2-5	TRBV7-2	CASSSGTGETQYF
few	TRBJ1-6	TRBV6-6	CASSPAGPHF
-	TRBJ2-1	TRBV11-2	CDSSFSDRAAEASYNEQFF
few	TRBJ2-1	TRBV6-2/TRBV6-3	CASSYWSGRGPYNEQFF
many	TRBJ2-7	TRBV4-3	CASSQDFTSELYEQYF
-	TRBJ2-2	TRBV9	CASGVGTGAKTGELFF
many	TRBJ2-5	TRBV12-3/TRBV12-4	CASRKETAETQYF
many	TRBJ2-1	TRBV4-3	CASSQGTGLDEQFF
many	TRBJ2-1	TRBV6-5	CASAAGGSNSNEQFF
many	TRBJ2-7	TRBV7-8	CASSLAGGQGYEQYF
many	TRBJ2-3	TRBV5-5	CASSYGLASTDTQYF
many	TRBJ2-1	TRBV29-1	CSDRVYNEQFF
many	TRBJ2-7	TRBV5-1	CASSLTVSYEQYF
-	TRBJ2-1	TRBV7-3	CASSGTGPVEQFF
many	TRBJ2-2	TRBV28	CASTSRWAGGELFF